The entry that follows covers one T cell receptor beta chain sequence. Its target is unknown. The conserved closing phenylalanine or tryptophan is absent in this CDR3, likely reflecting a read error. It was RNA transcripts that yielded the amplified TCR beta CDR3 regions. HTBI primers were used for first-round RT-PCR of the TCR CDR3. TCRdb reprocessed the multiplex PCR reads via MiXCR and lists one record per CDR3 protein. The profile covers roughly 350,000 distinct CDR3 sequences, with approximately 14% appearing a single time and around 32% taken by the ten largest. The CDR3 extends over 15 amino acids. Deletions cut 3 bases from V and 4 bases from J, with 18 bases between. Germline V gives CDR1 DFQATT, CDR2 SNEGSKA (reference sequence). This record comes from a study of T cells in Graves' hyperthyroidism and ophthalmopathy. Study-wide results and caveats: The model predicted ophthalmopathy a median around seven months before onset. Using 13 V-J features, a model discriminated ophthalmopathy from stable hyperthyroidism. Most clonotypes expanded in the thyroid (above 0.001) were also present in blood.

Each diagnosis drew on symptoms, thyroxine, TRAb, thyroid ultrasound and orbital computed tomography findings. The chain combines TRBV20-1 with TRBJ1-2; D unresolved. The TCR comes from a middle-aged woman with Graves' ophthalmopathy. The sequenced sample consisted of blood. As DNA, the CDR3 is TGCAGTGCTAGGGATCACCCTGCCGGCATCTATGGCTACACCCTC. It encodes CSARDHPAGIYGYTL.